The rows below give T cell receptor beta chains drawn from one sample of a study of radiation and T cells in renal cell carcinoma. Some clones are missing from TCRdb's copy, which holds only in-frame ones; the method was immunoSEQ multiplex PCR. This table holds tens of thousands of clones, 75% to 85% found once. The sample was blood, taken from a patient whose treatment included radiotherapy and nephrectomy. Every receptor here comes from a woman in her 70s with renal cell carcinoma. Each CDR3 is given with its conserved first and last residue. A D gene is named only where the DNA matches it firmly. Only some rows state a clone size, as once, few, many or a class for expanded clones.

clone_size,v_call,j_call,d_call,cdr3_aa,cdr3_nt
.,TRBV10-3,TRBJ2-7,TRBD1,CAISVAGTGNYEQYF,TGTGCCATCAGCGTGGCCGGGACAGGGAACTACGAGCAGTACTTC
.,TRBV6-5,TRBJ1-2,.,CASSYGLGAYGYTF,TGTGCCAGCAGTTACGGGCTGGGTGCCTATGGCTACACCTTC
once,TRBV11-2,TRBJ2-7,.,CASSTYYEQYF,TGTGCCAGCAGCACCTATTACGAGCAGTACTTC
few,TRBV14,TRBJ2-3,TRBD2,CASSQEVLAGGSTDTQYF,TGTGCCAGCAGCCAAGAAGTATTGGCGGGAGGCTCCACAGATACGCAGTATTTT
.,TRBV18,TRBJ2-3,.,CASSPGPGASTDTQYF,TGTGCCAGCTCACCGGGCCCCGGGGCTAGCACAGATACGCAGTATTTT
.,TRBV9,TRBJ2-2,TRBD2,CASTPRGTSETGELFF,TGTGCCAGCACCCCCCGAGGGACTAGCGAAACCGGGGAGCTGTTTTTT
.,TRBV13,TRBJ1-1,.,CASSLADGEAFF,TGTGCCAGCAGCTTGGCCGACGGTGAAGCTTTCTTT
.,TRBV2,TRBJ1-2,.,CASSQGWVHGYTF,TGTGCCAGCAGCCAGGGGTGGGTGCATGGCTACACCTTC
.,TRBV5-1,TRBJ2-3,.,CASSLDASDTQYF,TGCGCCAGCAGCTTGGATGCCTCAGATACGCAGTATTTT
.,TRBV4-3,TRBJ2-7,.,CASSQGGSDPREQYF,TGCGCCAGCAGCCAAGGGGGCAGCGATCCTCGGGAGCAGTACTTC
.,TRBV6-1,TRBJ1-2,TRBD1,CASSSGQGDGYTF,TGTGCCAGCAGCTCGGGACAGGGAGATGGCTACACCTTC
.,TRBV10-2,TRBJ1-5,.,CASSESELNQPQHF,TGCGCCAGCAGTGAGTCAGAACTCAATCAGCCCCAGCATTTT
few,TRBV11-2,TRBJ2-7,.,CASSLFRGREYYEQYF,TGTGCCAGCAGCTTATTTCGTGGGAGAGAATACTACGAGCAGTACTTC
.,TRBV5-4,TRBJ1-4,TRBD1,CASSLGGQGDEKLFF,TGTGCCAGCAGCCTGGGGGGACAGGGGGATGAAAAACTGTTTTTT
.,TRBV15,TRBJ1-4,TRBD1,CATSRAQGGGSEKLFF,TGTGCCACCAGCAGGGCCCAGGGAGGGGGCAGTGAAAAACTGTTTTTT
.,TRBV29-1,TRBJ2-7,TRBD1,CSVTGTGGFYEQYF,TGCAGCGTTACCGGGACAGGGGGCTTCTACGAGCAGTACTTC
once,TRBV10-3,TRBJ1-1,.,CAISAGGRGNTEAFF,TGTGCCATCAGTGCCGGGGGCAGGGGGAACACTGAAGCTTTCTTT
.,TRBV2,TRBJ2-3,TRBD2,CASSELGLAGADTQYF,TGTGCCAGCAGTGAATTGGGGCTAGCGGGGGCCGATACGCAGTATTTT
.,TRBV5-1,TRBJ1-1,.,CASSPGHRDTEAFF,TGCGCCAGCAGCCCGGGTCACCGGGACACTGAAGCTTTCTTT
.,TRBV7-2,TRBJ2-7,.,CASSLVVGEQYF,TGTGCCAGCAGCTTAGTGGTTGGCGAGCAGTACTTC
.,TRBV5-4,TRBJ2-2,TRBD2,CASSLTSGGRGELFF,TGTGCCAGCAGCTTGACTAGCGGGGGACGCGGGGAGCTGTTTTTT
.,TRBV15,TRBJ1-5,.,CATSRDRAVYSNQPQHF,TGTGCCACCAGCAGAGATAGGGCAGTCTATAGCAATCAGCCCCAGCATTTT
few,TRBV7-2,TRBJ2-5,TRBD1,CASSSLDRAAQYF,TGTGCCAGCAGCTCACTGGACAGGGCGGCCCAGTACTTC
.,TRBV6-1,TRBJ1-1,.,CASSELYRDTEAFF,TGTGCCAGCAGTGAATTATACAGGGACACTGAAGCTTTCTTT
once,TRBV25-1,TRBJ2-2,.,CASSPGGLNTGELFF,TGTGCCAGCAGCCCGGGGGGCTTGAACACCGGGGAGCTGTTTTTT
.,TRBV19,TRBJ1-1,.,CASSIVGQMNTEAFF,TGTGCCAGTAGTATAGTCGGACAGATGAACACTGAAGCTTTCTTT
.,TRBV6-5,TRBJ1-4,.,CASSSGNEKLFF,TGTGCCAGCAGTTCGGGGAATGAAAAACTGTTTTTT
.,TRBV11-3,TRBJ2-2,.,CASSLDPSHGELFF,TGTGCCAGCAGCTTAGATCCCAGCCACGGGGAGCTGTTTTTT
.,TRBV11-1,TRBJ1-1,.,CASSLHRRVFMNTEAFF,TGTGCCAGCAGCTTACACAGGAGGGTTTTCATGAACACTGAAGCTTTCTTT
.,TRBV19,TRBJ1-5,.,CASSGSTGNQPQHF,TGTGCCAGTAGTGGGTCGACTGGCAATCAGCCCCAGCATTTT
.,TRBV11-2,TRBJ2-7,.,CASSLVGDGVDEQYF,TGTGCCAGCAGCTTAGTAGGGGACGGGGTCGACGAGCAGTACTTC
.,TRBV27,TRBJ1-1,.,CASSPRRTDTEAFF,TGTGCCAGCAGCCCCCGCAGAACGGACACTGAAGCTTTCTTT
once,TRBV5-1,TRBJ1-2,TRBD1,CASSIGQGARYGYTF,TGCGCCAGCAGCATAGGACAGGGGGCTAGGTATGGCTACACCTTC
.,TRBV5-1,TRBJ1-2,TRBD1,CASSLGDPGQGRYGYTF,TGCGCCAGCAGCTTGGGGGATCCGGGACAGGGACGCTATGGCTACACCTTC
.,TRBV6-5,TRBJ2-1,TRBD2,CASSFSGSSYNEQFF,TGTGCCAGCAGTTTTAGCGGGAGCTCCTACAATGAGCAGTTCTTC
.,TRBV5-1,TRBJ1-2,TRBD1,CASSSRTGSVYGYTF,TGCGCCAGCAGCTCGAGGACAGGTAGCGTGTATGGCTACACCTTC
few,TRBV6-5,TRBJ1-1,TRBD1,CASSYARQGEAFF,TGTGCCAGCAGTTACGCAAGACAGGGTGAAGCTTTCTTT
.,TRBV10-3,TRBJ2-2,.,CATEGSNTGELFF,TGTGCCACCGAAGGTTCGAACACCGGGGAGCTGTTTTTT
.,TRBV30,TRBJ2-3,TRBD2,CAWSTSGRGGLDYTQYF,TGTGCCTGGAGTACTAGCGGGAGAGGGGGACTGGATTATACGCAGTATTTT
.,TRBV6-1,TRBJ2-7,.,CASSVGGAAYEQYF,TGTGCCAGCAGTGTTGGTGGGGCAGCCTACGAGCAGTACTTC
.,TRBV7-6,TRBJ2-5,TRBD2,CASSFGTSGTQETQYF,TGTGCCAGCAGCTTTGGGACTAGCGGGACGCAAGAGACCCAGTACTTC
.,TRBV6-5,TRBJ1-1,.,CASSKETENTEAFF,TGTGCCAGCAGCAAAGAGACAGAGAACACTGAAGCTTTCTTT
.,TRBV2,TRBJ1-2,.,CASRIDGNYGYTF,TGTGCCAGCAGGATCGACGGTAACTATGGCTACACCTTC
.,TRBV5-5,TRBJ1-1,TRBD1,CASSFDRGTEAFF,TGTGCCAGCAGCTTCGACAGGGGCACTGAAGCTTTCTTT
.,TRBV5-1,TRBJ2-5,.,CASSPIQDSQETQYF,TGCGCCAGCAGCCCCATCCAGGACAGCCAAGAGACCCAGTACTTC
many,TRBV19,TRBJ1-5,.,CASRPRAPNQPQHF,TGTGCCAGTAGACCCAGGGCACCAAATCAGCCCCAGCATTTT
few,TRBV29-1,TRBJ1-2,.,CSATTGHLTYGYTF,TGCAGCGCCACTACGGGACACCTCACCTATGGCTACACCTTC